This TCR beta chain was recorded in a study of cytomegalovirus exposure and HLA in healthy donors. Study-wide results and caveats: Later analysis demonstrated an association between a missense DCLRE1C variant and TCR beta V- and J-gene trimming.

In the PCR, 60 Vbeta and 13 Jbeta primers were used. This table comes from immunoSEQ multiplex PCR, and its TCRdb copy is limited to in-frame clones, with some not included. The profile shows roughly 180,000 clones, roughly 79% of them singletons. A note on this clone: The target antigen is unknown.

This CDR3 is built from 14 residues. The TCR was taken from a man aged 25 to 40 in good health and CMV-seronegative. What was sequenced was PBMCs. This chain joins TRBV21-1 and TRBJ2-7; the D segment call TRBD1 is taken from the table without a DNA check. TRBV21-1 is tagged as a pseudogene. CDR3 bases: TGTGCCAGCAGCACCGGGACAGGGGAATACGAGCAGTACTTC. This sequence encodes CASSTGTGEYEQYF.